This entry lists 23 T cell receptor beta chains sequenced from one sample in a study of control samples from healthy donors and cancer patients. Sequencing used immunoSEQ multiplex PCR; TCRdb keeps in-frame clones, though not all of them. The sample includes 390,000 or so clones, approximately 92% of them seen just once. Sequencing was done on a sample of PBMCs. These receptors originate from a man aged 40-49 years with head and neck cancer.

The chain is built from TRBV30 and TRBJ1-4; TRBD1 agrees at 9 bases. J was trimmed by 1 base and V by 2 bases; bases with no gene match: 17. The CDR3 runs 20 residues. Germline loops: CDR1 GTSNPN, CDR2 SVGIG (reference sequence). This chain's CDR3 is CAWSRWTGASQGITNEKLFF. The CDR3 DNA is TGTGCCTGGAGTAGGTGGACAGGGGCGTCCCAGGGAATAACTAATGAAAAACTGTTTTTT.

This clone turned up a few times. Compared with germline, one end of the junction differs, possibly owing to a read error. V gene TRBV7-9 combines with J gene TRBJ2-7, with D possibly being TRBD1 or TRBD2 (5 bases each). The germline CDR1 and CDR2 sequences are SEHNR and FQNEAQ (reference sequence). The CDR3 runs 13 residues. The CDR3 region is CASSPSQGRTSIF. The DNA for the CDR3 is TGTGCCAGCAGCCCTAGCCAGGGCAGAACCTCAATCTTC.

This chain joins TRBV5-1 and TRBJ2-5, with a tentative D call TRBD2 (5 bases). The V gene's germline CDR1 is SGHRS and CDR2 YFSETQ. The CDR3 runs 14 residues. Trimming took 4 bases from V and 3 from J, leaving 13 bases between them. The CDR3 loop reads CASSKGGGEETQYF. CDR3 coding DNA: TGCGCCAGCAGCAAAGGAGGCGGAGAAGAGACCCAGTACTTC.

J is TRBJ1-1 and V is TRBV5-1, with a tentative D call TRBD1 (6 bases). The CDR3 runs to 15 residues. V was shortened by 6 bases and J by 7 bases, with 22 bases between the two germline ends. Germline V lookup: CDR1 SGHRS, CDR2 YFSETQ. In DNA, the CDR3 is TGCGCCAGCACATGGGGGGCCCCCCCTTTAGGTGAAGCTTTCTTT. This codes for CASTWGAPPLGEAFF.

As for this clone: This sample includes further DNA sequences coding for the same CDR3. The genes are TRBV18 and TRBJ2-3; D possibly corresponds to TRBD2 (5 bases). V was shortened by 3 bases and J by 5 bases, with 9 bases between the two germline ends. Germline CDR1 KGHSH, CDR2 LQKENI. The CDR3 spans 13 residues. The CDR3 protein is CASSPLAGDTQYF. In DNA, the CDR3 is TGTGCCAGCTCACCCCTAGCTGGAGATACGCAGTATTTT.

Only a few counts were recorded for this clone. The chain joins TRBV6-5 to TRBJ2-7; 7 bases match TRBD1. This CDR3 comprises 11 residues. V gave up 6 bases and J gave up 9 bases; unmatched junction bases: 5. Germline V gene lookup returns CDR1 MNHEY and CDR2 SVGAGI. CDR3 in DNA: TGTGCCAGCAGGACAGGGATGGGGCAGTACTTC. It encodes CASRTGMGQYF.

The V gene is TRBV27, the J gene TRBJ1-3, with D perhaps matching TRBD1 (5 bases). This CDR3 is built from 14 residues. CDR1 MNHEY and CDR2 SMNVEV come from the germline V gene (reference sequence). Trimming took 4 bases from V and 7 from J, leaving 14 bases between them. The CDR3 loop is CASSSLGTWNTIYF. CDR3 DNA: TGTGCCAGCAGTTCCCTCGGGACTTGGAACACCATATATTTT.

The rearrangement uses TRBV6-5 and TRBJ1-4; D is possibly TRBD1 (6 bases). Trimming pared 7 bases from V and 4 bases from J, leaving 16 bases between. Per germline, CDR1 MNHEY and CDR2 SVGAGI. The CDR3 contains 15 residues. CDR3 region: CASKEMGAGNEKLFF. In DNA, the CDR3 is TGTGCCAGCAAAGAAATGGGGGCAGGTAATGAAAAACTGTTTTTT.

This clone was counted between two and nine times. The chain carries TRBV27 and TRBJ2-3, with 11 bases identical to TRBD2. Trimming cost V 3 bases and J 2 bases; bases outside gene matches: 1. Germline CDR1 and CDR2: MNHEY and SMNVEV (reference sequence). The CDR3 is 15 residues long. The CDR3: CASSLTSGDTDTQYF. CDR3 bases: TGTGCCAGCAGTTTGACTAGCGGGGACACAGATACGCAGTATTTT.

The rearrangement links TRBV2 to TRBJ2-2; 8 nucleotides agree with TRBD1. CDR3 size: 14 residues. The V segment lost 4 bases and the J segment 6 bases; nucleotides outside the gene matches: 4. Per the germline V gene, CDR1 is SNHLY and CDR2 is FYNNEI. The CDR3 bases are TGTGCCAGCAGTGCGGACAGGGTCCCCGGGGAGCTGTTTTTT. Its protein product is CASSADRVPGELFF.

A remark on this clone: At the DNA level, this CDR3 is encoded by other sequences in the same sample as well. The gene calls are TRBV18 and TRBJ2-5; the D is unclear. The germline V gene has CDR1 KGHSH and CDR2 LQKENI. V lost 0 bases, J lost 4 bases, and 3 bases lay in between. The CDR3 has 12 amino acids. The CDR3 here is CASSPPGETQYF. CDR3 sequence (DNA): TGTGCCAGCTCACCACCTGGAGAGACCCAGTACTTC.

CDR3 loop: CASSDRGLWETQYF. The CDR3 DNA sequence: TGTGCCAGCAGCGACAGGGGTTTATGGGAGACCCAGTACTTC. V and J are TRBV5-6 and TRBJ2-5; TRBD1 matches at 8 bases. Trimming at V came to 4 bases and at J to 5 bases, leaving 7 bases not matched to a gene. Germline lookup yields CDR1 SGHDT and CDR2 YYEEEE. The CDR3 totals 14 residues.

This rearrangement joins TRBV28 to TRBJ2-5; D gene unclear. Trimming stripped 6 bases from V and 4 bases from J, with 18 bases between. The CDR3 extends over 15 amino acids. CDR1 is MDHEN, CDR2 SYDVKM, per germline. The CDR3 DNA follows: TGTGCCAGCAGGGCTGTAAGAGTCTGGGCAGAGACCCAGTACTTC. It is translated as CASRAVRVWAETQYF.

This chain links TRBV2 with TRBJ2-2; D remains ambiguous. V gave up 6 bases and J gave up 2 bases, with 4 bases separating them. In germline, CDR1 is SNHLY, CDR2 FYNNEI. This CDR3 has 12 residues. CDR3 loop: CASRGNTGELFF. CDR3 DNA sequence: TGTGCCAGCAGGGGAAACACCGGGGAGCTGTTTTTT.

Details on this clone: At one boundary the junction diverges from the germline segment, which might be a read error. The V and J genes are TRBV7-8 and TRBJ2-3, with 9 bases aligning to TRBD2. Per the germline V gene, CDR1 is SGHVS and CDR2 is FQNEAQ. The CDR3 is 14 residues long. CDR3 in amino acids: CASSLAGSTDTQYF. The CDR3 nucleotides are TGTGCCAGCAGCCTAGCGGGGAGCACAGATACGCAGTATTTT. Looking up the rest from reference TRBV7-8 and TRBJ2-3 gives the full variable domain: GAGVSQSPRYKVAKRGQDVALRCDPISGHVSLFWYQQALGQGPEFLTYFQNEAQLDKSGLPSDRFFAERPEGSVSTLKIQRTQQEDSAVYLCASSLAGSTDTQYFGPGTRLTVL.

This sequence joins TRBV5-8 and TRBJ1-1; TRBD1 matches at 7 bases. V dropped 1 base and J dropped 4; count of bases not matched to a gene: 16. Germline loops: CDR1 SGHTS, CDR2 YDEGEE. The CDR3 loop spans 18 amino acids. CDR3 coding DNA: TGTGCCAGCAGCTTGTGGATACAGGGGCCCCTCTGGAGCACTGAAGCTTTCTTT. As protein: CASSLWIQGPLWSTEAFF.

This chain joins TRBV6-1 and TRBJ2-1; 9 bases map to TRBD1. Germline trimming cut 4 bases from V and 3 bases from J; bases unmatched to any gene: 7. The CDR3 is 16 residues long. Germline lookup yields CDR1 MNHNS and CDR2 SASEGT. The CDR3 DNA reads as TGTGCCAGCAGTGCCCTATCGGACAGGGGCTACAATGAGCAGTTCTTC. Translated, it gives CASSALSDRGYNEQFF.

This clone was picked up one time. Other DNA sequences in the sample encode the same CDR3. The rearrangement links TRBV12-3 or TRBV12-4 to TRBJ2-5; D not resolved. V lost 1 base to trimming and J lost 1 base, with 4 bases between them. The CDR3 has 13 amino acids. The CDR3 loop reads CASSLGVQETQYF. The CDR3 DNA follows: TGTGCCAGCAGTTTAGGGGTCCAAGAGACCCAGTACTTC.

This chain joins TRBV6-5 and TRBJ2-6; D gene unclear. Trimming pared 2 bases from V and 4 bases from J, leaving 9 bases between. The CDR3 is 15 amino acids. Germline CDR1 and CDR2: MNHEY and SVGAGI. DNA for the CDR3: TGTGCCAGCAGTTACGGTCGGGTAGGGGCCAACGTCCTGACTTTC. This gives the protein CASSYGRVGANVLTF.

The V and J genes are TRBV7-3 and TRBJ2-5, with D perhaps matching TRBD2 (6 bases). This CDR3 region has 15 residues. Germline CDR1 is SGHTA and CDR2 is FQGTGA. The V and J ends lost 4 bases and 1 base respectively, with 13 bases between them. The CDR3 coding sequence is TGTGCCAGCAGCTCCTATCTAGCGCCCCAAGAGACCCAGTACTTC. Its protein is CASSSYLAPQETQYF.

The J gene is TRBJ2-5, the V gene TRBV5-4; 12 nucleotides agree with TRBD2. CDR1 and CDR2 from the germline V gene are SGHNT and YYREEE (reference sequence). Trimming removed 4 bases from V and 3 bases from J; junction bases left unmatched: 4. CDR3 length: 15 amino acids. The CDR3 spells CASSPWTSGKETQYF. CDR3 DNA: TGTGCCAGCAGCCCATGGACTAGCGGGAAAGAGACCCAGTACTTC.

This clone was found once. The J gene is TRBJ2-7, the V gene TRBV7-9; 14 bases fit TRBD2. CDR1 and CDR2 from the germline V gene are SEHNR and FQNEAQ (reference sequence). V dropped 5 bases and J dropped 2; count of bases not matched to a gene: 5. This CDR3 contains 16 residues. The CDR3 spells CASSAPGLAGAYEQYF. The CDR3 region has the DNA TGTGCCAGCAGCGCCCCGGGACTAGCGGGGGCCTACGAGCAGTACTTC.

J is TRBJ2-1 and V is TRBV11-2; D not certain. There are 11 residues in the CDR3. Trimming removed 3 bases from V and 10 bases from J, with 7 bases in between. Germline CDR1 reads SGHAT; CDR2 reads FQNNGV. CDR3 sequence reads: CASSFRSEQFF. DNA of the CDR3: TGTGCCAGCAGCTTTAGGAGCGAGCAGTTCTTC.